A single sample is the source of the 16 T cell receptor beta chains below, sequenced in a study of blood T cells in healthy people across ages (dated by TCRdb to 2013 to 2016). The library was prepared using 5' RACE. TCRdb records Illumina HiSeq 2500 as the sequencer. A second roughly 6 to 12 cycle PCR used a sample-barcoded 5' primer and a J-beta primer mix. The raw public reads went through TCRdb reprocessing: fastp at Q25, MiXCR clone calling, in-frame beta chains kept. Rows are unified per CDR3 protein, each entry keeping the most common DNA and genes. In this sample the table shows about 900,000 distinct CDR3 sequences, around two thirds of which occur a single time. Roughly 25% of the sample is held by the ten biggest clonotypes. Specimen: blood. The receptor source for this set is a man younger than 45 in good health.

This clonotype was counted a few times. This chain uses TRBV30 with TRBJ2-1; D may be TRBD1 (6 bases). CDR3 length: 13 amino acids. Per the germline V gene, CDR1 is GTSNPN and CDR2 is SVGIG (reference sequence). The ends were cut back, 2 bases at V and 2 bases at J, with 7 bases in the middle. In DNA, the CDR3 is TGTGCCTGGAGTCGGGACACCTACAATGAGCAGTTCTTC. It translates to CAWSRDTYNEQFF.

This clonotype was detected a few times. V gene TRBV9 combines with J gene TRBJ1-6; 8 bases fit TRBD1. Trimming at V came to 2 bases and at J to 8 bases, leaving 12 bases not matched to a gene. CDR1 and CDR2 from the germline V gene are SGDLS and YYNGEE. CDR3 length equals 17 residues. The CDR3 sequence is CASSVGTLTGADSPLHF. In DNA form, the CDR3 reads TGTGCCAGCAGCGTTGGTACACTGACAGGGGCAGATTCACCCCTCCACTTT.

This chain links TRBV20-1 with TRBJ1-1; D is unclear. V was trimmed by 1 base and J by 5 bases, leaving 14 bases between them. The CDR3 spans 14 residues. Per germline, CDR1 DFQATT and CDR2 SNEGSKA (reference sequence). The CDR3: CSARGRGVVTEAFF. The CDR3 bases are TGCAGTGCTAGAGGCCGCGGGGTTGTTACTGAAGCTTTCTTT.

The V and J genes are TRBV7-2 and TRBJ2-3; D remains ambiguous. Trimming pared 5 bases from V and 5 bases from J, leaving 17 bases between. Germline CDR1 and CDR2: SGHTA and FQGNSA. There are 15 residues in the CDR3. CDR3 sequence: CASSASLPHGDTQYF. CDR3 sequence (DNA): TGTGCCAGCAGCGCGAGCCTTCCCCACGGAGATACGCAGTATTTT. The whole variable domain, remainder taken from reference TRBV7-2 and TRBJ2-3, is GAGVSQSPSNKVTEKGKDVELRCDPISGHTALYWYRQSLGQGLEFLIYFQGNSAPDKSGLPSDRFSAERTGGSVSTLTIQRTQQEDSAVYLCASSASLPHGDTQYFGPGTRLTVL.

The chain recombines TRBV27 with TRBJ2-1; tentatively, D is TRBD1 or TRBD2 (6 bases each). V was trimmed by 6 bases and J by 4 bases, leaving 13 bases between them. The germline CDR1 and CDR2 sequences are MNHEY and SMNVEV (reference sequence). The CDR3 has 14 amino acids. The CDR3 DNA reads TGTGCCAGCAGGCGAGGGGGGCCTTACAATGAGCAGTTCTTC. This sequence encodes CASRRGGPYNEQFF.

The rearrangement links TRBV6-5 to TRBJ1-1; 7 bases are shared with TRBD1. The CDR3 spans 16 residues. Germline V lookup: CDR1 MNHEY, CDR2 SVGAGI. Trimming cost V 0 bases and J 0 bases; bases outside gene matches: 4. The CDR3 is CASSYSAGGMNTEAFF. The CDR3 DNA reads as TGTGCCAGCAGTTACTCTGCAGGGGGTATGAACACTGAAGCTTTCTTT.

In its sample, this clonotype was seen a few times. One end of the junction does not line up with germline, which may come from a read error. The chain couples TRBV5-1 to TRBJ1-1, with D possibly TRBD1 on 5 matching bases. The germline CDR1 and CDR2 sequences are SGHRS and YFSETQ. The CDR3 extends over 14 amino acids. CDR3 region: CASSQGFMNTEAFF. CDR3 DNA sequence: TGTGCCAGCAGTCAGGGCTTCATGAACACTGAAGCTTTCTTT.

The V gene is TRBV25-1, the J gene TRBJ1-2, with D tentatively TRBD1 (5 bases). Trimming cost V 11 bases and J 1 base, with 17 bases left between them. The CDR3 loop spans 14 amino acids. Germline CDR1 and CDR2: MGHDK and SYGVNS. The CDR3 sequence is CAVWRDGYNYGYTF. The CDR3, as DNA: TGTGCCGTTTGGCGGGACGGATATAACTATGGCTACACCTTC.

This clonotype was picked up one time. The chain is built from TRBV4-1 and TRBJ1-6; D is uncertain. Trimming removed 3 bases from V and 10 bases from J, with 10 bases in between. CDR1 is MGHRA, CDR2 YSYEKL, per germline. The CDR3 is made up of 13 amino acids. The CDR3 is CASSQDTESPLHF. The DNA of the CDR3 is TGCGCCAGCAGCCAGGATACGGAATCACCCCTCCACTTT.

This clonotype turned up a few times. The V call is TRBV5-1, the J call TRBJ2-2, with TRBD2 identical over 10 bases. The ends lost 2 bases at V and 5 bases at J; junction bases unmatched: 0. The CDR3 is 14 amino acids. Germline CDR1 and CDR2: SGHRS and YFSETQ. This CDR3 is CASSLLAGTGELFF. The DNA for the CDR3 is TGCGCCAGCAGCTTACTAGCGGGGACCGGGGAGCTGTTTTTT.

This chain connects TRBV20-1 to TRBJ2-7, with TRBD1 identical over 8 bases. Germline CDR1 DFQATT, CDR2 SNEGSKA (reference sequence). This CDR3 spans 12 amino acids. J lost 4 bases, V lost 6 bases, and 5 bases had no gene match. The DNA for the CDR3 is TGCAGTGCGGGGGACAGGCAGTACGAGCAGTACTTC. Amino acid sequence: CSAGDRQYEQYF.

This clonotype was seen once. This chain connects TRBV2 to TRBJ2-5; D is unresolved. The CDR3 totals 14 residues. V was cut by 6 bases and J by 2 bases, with 13 bases left in between. CDR1 is SNHLY, CDR2 FYNNEI, per germline. CDR3 nucleotides: TGTGCCAGCAGGATGGGAAGTTCTCAAGAGACCCAGTACTTC. Translation gives CASRMGSSQETQYF. The full variable domain, its missing parts supplied by reference TRBV2 and TRBJ2-5, is EPEVTQTPSHQVTQMGQEVILRCVPISNHLYFYWYRQILGQKVEFLVSFYNNEISEKSEIFDDQFSVERPDGSNFTLKIRSTKLEDSAMYFCASRMGSSQETQYFGPGTRLLVL.

This clonotype was counted a few times. The chain employs TRBV4-2 and TRBJ2-3, with D possibly being TRBD1 (7 bases). The CDR3 is made up of 17 amino acids. Germline V gene data show CDR1 as LGHNA and CDR2 as YNFKEQ. Trimming pared 0 bases from V and 0 bases from J, leaving 13 bases between. The CDR3 here is CASSQDLAGGSTDTQYF. The CDR3 DNA reads TGTGCCAGCAGCCAAGATCTGGCAGGGGGGAGCACAGATACGCAGTATTTT.

The chain uses TRBV2 and TRBJ1-6; D gene ambiguous. The CDR3 extends over 15 amino acids. Germline CDR1 SNHLY, CDR2 FYNNEI. V was shortened by 2 bases and J by 0 bases, with 5 bases between the two germline ends. CDR3 amino acids: CASSESTSYNSPLHF. CDR3 DNA: TGTGCCAGCAGTGAATCCACCTCCTATAATTCACCCCTCCACTTT.

This rearrangement joins TRBV10-3 to TRBJ2-4; D gene unclear. TRBJ2-5 matches the DNA end more closely, so the J call is doubtful. The CDR3 has 13 amino acids. Germline-derived CDR1 and CDR2 are ENHRY and SYGVKD. The CDR3 DNA reads TGTGCCATCAGTGACGGCAGAAAAGAGACCCAGTACTTC. Its protein is CAISDGRKETQYF.

The CDR3 DNA follows: TGTGCCAGCAGTCTACTGGGGCGGCGTTACGAGCAGTACTTC. It specifies CASSLLGRRYEQYF. The V gene is TRBV28, the J gene TRBJ2-7, with a tentative D call TRBD1 (5 bases). This CDR3 contains 14 residues. Germline CDR1 MDHEN, CDR2 SYDVKM. V was pared by 5 bases and J by 4 bases, with 15 bases between.